This record concerns one T cell receptor (beta chain) sequence. Its cognate antigen has yet to be identified. Base qualities were left out, and no much larger clone turns up one base away. This sample is drawn from a study of CD8+CD57+ T cells in acquired aplastic anemia (dated by TCRdb to between 2017 and 2018). With respect to the entire study: A mean of roughly 3.2 ug of DNA, ranging from about 0.19 to 30 ug, was extracted from sorted CD4+ and CD8+ cells. CD8+CD57+ expansion was defined as frequency above the mean frequency observed in healthy subjects.

Genomic DNA served as template for TCR beta VDJ combination and CDR3 sequence profiling. An Illumina HiSeq 2000 was the platform used for TCR repertoire sequencing. As for the original processing: Repertoire assessment relied on Simpson's diversity index, CDR3 size and DJ length profiles, and TRBV/TRBJ rearrangement plots. The most abundant DNA sequence in the deep sequencing data was taken as the immunodominant clone. CDR3 amino acid sequences were checked for sharing between subjects and were compared against published repertoires and the VDJdb database. Through fastp at Q25 and MiXCR, TCRdb rebuilt clones from the public reads, retaining in-frame beta chains. All rows with the same CDR3 protein become a single entry with the most common DNA and genes. The V and J calls here are based on TCRdb, not the publication. The sample table records 150,000 to 180,000 distinct CDR3 sequences; approximately 52% of these occur just once. In total, the top ten clones hold approximately 12% of the sample.

Study-wide findings and limitations: Some 27 CD8+ CDR3 sequences were found in both patients and controls but appeared to be highly expressed in patients and within the immunodominant clones of the patients. CD8+ Simpson's diversity did not differ significantly between patients and healthy controls (P=0.060).

Expansion of CD8+CD57+ cells had been shown by flow cytometry in the patients chosen for sequencing. Every patient had severe acquired aplastic anemia, diagnosed using the International Study of Aplastic Anemia and Agranulocytosis and Camitta criteria. At the time blood was sampled, none of the patients had received any therapy. In the study, sorted CD4+ and CD8+ blood T cells from patients with severe aplastic anemia and from healthy subjects underwent deep sequencing of TCR repertoires. In the USA, patient enrollment took place under clinicaltrials.gov protocols 00001620, 01623167, 00001397, 00071045, 00081523 and 00961064. Ficoll-Paque density gradient centrifugation was used to isolate peripheral blood mononuclear cells. Before DNA extraction, CD4+ and CD8+ T cells were sorted with FACS or magnetic beads. V is pruned by 5 bases and J by 4 bases, leaving 6 bases of the junction without a gene match. The CDR3 measures 15 amino acids from cysteine to phenylalanine. Only the CDR3 portion is preserved as DNA: 45 bases, with reading frame beginning at the first base. CDR1 and CDR2, looked up from the germline V gene (reference sequence), are LNHDA and SQIVND.

The receptor was derived from a human donor with aplastic anemia. Rearrangement joined TRBV19 to TRBJ2-3, and 10 bases in between align with TRBD2. Sequencing was done on a sample of sorted CD4+, CD8+, or CD8+CD57+ T cells (not recorded which) from PBMCs. The DNA sequence is TGTGCCAGTAGTTACGCTAGCGGGGGATCAGATACGCAGTATTTT. This yields the protein CASSYASGGSDTQYF.